Following are 31 T cell receptor beta chains from one sample sequenced in a study of cytomegalovirus exposure and HLA in healthy donors. Primers included in the PCR were 60 Vbeta and 13 Jbeta primers. Profiling relied on immunoSEQ multiplex PCR, and the TCRdb table lists in-frame clones only, not all of them. This table holds roughly 120,000 clones, 65% to 85% found once. The sequenced sample consisted of PBMCs. Receptor source: a man in his fifties in good health and CMV-seronegative.

This chain links TRBV5-6 with TRBJ1-1, with 11 bases lining up with TRBD1. Per the germline V gene, CDR1 is SGHDT and CDR2 is YYEEEE. The ends lost 7 bases at V and 1 base at J; junction bases unmatched: 15. The CDR3 is 18 amino acids. In DNA form, the CDR3 reads TGTGCCAGCCCACTACCCCGGGGACAGGGGGAGGAGAACACTGAAGCTTTCTTT. This encodes CASPLPRGQGEENTEAFF.

The V gene is TRBV5-1, the J gene TRBJ2-7, with 10 bases lining up with TRBD1. Germline lookup yields CDR1 SGHRS and CDR2 YFSETQ. This CDR3 has 15 amino acids. V was clipped by 4 bases and J by 5 bases; unmatched bases: 9. CDR3 DNA: TGCGCCAGCAGCCTCACCGGGACAGGGGCAGACGAGCAGTACTTC. Protein: CASSLTGTGADEQYF.

The chain joins TRBV4-2 to TRBJ1-2, with D possibly TRBD1 on 6 matching bases. V was trimmed by 3 bases and J by 5 bases, leaving 16 bases between them. The CDR3 consists of 15 residues. CDR1 and CDR2 (germline): LGHNA, YNFKEQ. The CDR3 bases are TGTGCCAGCAGCCAGGATGCAAGGGGGAAGTATGGCTACACCTTC. It specifies CASSQDARGKYGYTF.

Notes on this clone: Mismatch with germline at one junction end may stem from a read error. Distinct nucleotide sequences in the sample also encode this CDR3. The chain employs TRBV5-6 and TRBJ2-7, with TRBD2 matching over 13 bases. The CDR3 has 15 amino acids. Germline lookup yields CDR1 SGHDT and CDR2 YYEEEE. CDR3 DNA sequence: TGTGCCAGCAGCTCCGGGACTAGCGGGGACGCCGAGCAGTATTTC. Translated, it gives CASSSGTSGDAEQYF.

This clone appeared a few times. The chain employs TRBV19 and TRBJ1-5; weak D call: TRBD1 (5 bases). Trimming took off 3 bases at V and 3 bases at J, with 12 bases between the two ends. CDR1 and CDR2 (germline): LNHDA, SQIVND (reference sequence). The length of the CDR3 is 15 residues. The CDR3 protein is CASSITDSHNQPQHF. The DNA of the CDR3 is TGTGCCAGTAGTATCACAGACAGCCACAATCAGCCCCAGCATTTT.

The rearrangement uses TRBV19 and TRBJ2-5, with 8 bases fitting TRBD1. The CDR3 covers 14 residues. The junction had 7 bases not matched to a gene; V was cut back by 1 base and J by 9 bases. Germline V gene lookup returns CDR1 LNHDA and CDR2 SQIVND (reference sequence). The CDR3, as DNA: TGTGCCAGTAGTATAGGACAGGGGCCGGGGGCCCAGTACTTC. Translating it yields CASSIGQGPGAQYF.

In its sample, this clone was seen once. The V call is TRBV6-1, the J call TRBJ1-4, with D perhaps TRBD1 (5 bases). The V end lost 1 base, the J end lost 1 base, and 13 bases lay between the germline ends. The V gene's germline CDR1 is MNHNS and CDR2 SASEGT. This CDR3 has 17 residues. CDR3 protein: CASSEGMGRGTNEKLFF. The CDR3 nucleotides read TGTGCCAGCAGTGAAGGGATGGGGAGGGGAACTAATGAAAAACTGTTTTTT.

In this sample, this clone turned up once. This chain connects TRBV7-2 to TRBJ1-6, with 7 bases identical to TRBD1. The CDR3 totals 15 residues. Germline assignment: CDR1 SGHTA and CDR2 FQGNSA. With 0 bases clipped from V and 5 bases from J, the junction kept 1 base outside the gene matches. The DNA for the CDR3 is TGTGCCAGCAGCTTAGCGGGACAGAATAATTCACCCCTCCACTTT. It encodes CASSLAGQNNSPLHF.

V is TRBV4-3 and J is TRBJ2-7, with a tentative D call TRBD2 (5 bases). CDR1 is LGHNA, CDR2 YSLEER, per germline. With 0 bases removed from V and 9 bases from J, the gap between germline ends came to 12 bases. This CDR3 comprises 13 residues. This CDR3 reads CASSQDRGIGQYF. DNA for the CDR3: TGCGCCAGCAGCCAAGACCGGGGAATAGGGCAGTACTTC.

The rearrangement links TRBV11-3 to TRBJ2-2; TRBD2 is a possible D gene (5 bases). V lost 4 bases and J 0 bases, leaving 12 bases between the germline ends. CDR3 size: 16 residues. Germline V lookup: CDR1 SGHNT, CDR2 YENEEA. CDR3 amino acids: CASSWASPANTGELFF. The CDR3 region has the DNA TGTGCCAGCAGCTGGGCTAGCCCGGCGAACACCGGGGAGCTGTTTTTT.

The rearrangement joins TRBV7-6 to TRBJ2-7; 8 bases agree with TRBD2. After removal of 2 bases from V and 5 bases from J, the junction contained 5 bases not matched to a gene. This CDR3 has 14 residues. CDR1 SGHVS and CDR2 FNYEAQ come from the germline V gene. CDR3 bases: TGTGCCAGCAGCTTACGGACGGGAGGGGACGAGCAGTACTTC. It encodes CASSLRTGGDEQYF.

A few counts support this clone. The chain employs TRBV4-3 and TRBJ1-4, with TRBD1 identical over 8 bases. Trimming removed 4 bases from V and 6 bases from J; junction bases left unmatched: 7. The CDR3 contains 15 residues. The germline gives CDR1 LGHNA, CDR2 YSLEER. This chain's CDR3 is CASSRSRGRDEKLFF. The CDR3 DNA sequence: TGCGCCAGCAGCCGGAGCAGGGGGCGCGATGAAAAACTGTTTTTT.

This clone has only a few counts. This chain joins TRBV2 and TRBJ2-1, with 7 bases fitting TRBD2. The CDR3 consists of 14 residues. The V gene's germline CDR1 is SNHLY and CDR2 FYNNEI. The V gene end was trimmed by 6 bases and the J gene end by 6 bases; junction bases not matched to a gene: 8. The CDR3 sequence: CASSGRGRVNEQFF. CDR3 nucleotides: TGTGCCAGCAGCGGCCGGGGGAGGGTCAATGAGCAGTTCTTC.

The rearrangement uses TRBV6-6 and TRBJ1-5; perhaps TRBD1 as D (5 bases). The germline gives CDR1 MNHNY, CDR2 SVGAGI (reference sequence). The CDR3 runs to 14 residues. The V and J ends lost 5 bases and 4 bases respectively, with 12 bases between them. The CDR3, as DNA: TGTGCCAGCAGTCCGACAGATACGAATCAGCCCCAGCATTTT. Encoded protein: CASSPTDTNQPQHF.

The chain has TRBV6-5 and TRBJ2-7, with no clear D. Germline V CDR1 and CDR2: MNHEY, SVGAGI. The CDR3 is 11 residues long. V was shortened by 2 bases and J by 6 bases, with 5 bases between the two germline ends. The CDR3 region is CASSYGREQYF. The CDR3 nucleotides are TGTGCCAGCAGTTACGGGCGCGAGCAGTACTTC.

This sequence joins TRBV6-1 and TRBJ1-3; possibly TRBD1 for D (5 bases). The CDR3 sequence is 12 residues long. Trimming pared 3 bases from V and 9 bases from J, leaving 9 bases between. Per germline, CDR1 MNHNS and CDR2 SASEGT. For the CDR3, the DNA is TGTGCCAGCAGTGATGCGGGGACCACCATATATTTT. It specifies CASSDAGTTIYF.

The V gene is TRBV15, the J gene TRBJ2-1, with 8 nucleotides matching TRBD1. Germline CDR1 LNHNV, CDR2 YYDKDF (reference sequence). There are 13 residues in the CDR3. Trimming took 5 bases from V and 9 from J; bases not matched to a gene: 6. CDR3 nucleotide sequence: TGTGCCACCAGCCAGGACAGGGTGAGTGAGCAGTTCTTC. Its protein product is CATSQDRVSEQFF. Drawing the rest from reference TRBV15 and TRBJ2-1, the complete variable domain is DAMVIQNPRYQVTQFGKPVTLSCSQTLNHNVMYWYQQKSSQAPKLLFHYYDKDFNNEADTPDNFQSRRPNTSFCFLDIRSPGLGDTAMYLCATSQDRVSEQFFGPGTRLTVL.

V usage is TRBV4-3 and J usage is TRBJ1-5, with 10 bases fitting TRBD1. Losses at the gene ends were 5 bases for V and 5 bases for J; bases not matched to a gene: 6. The CDR3 has 15 residues. CDR1 is LGHNA and CDR2 is YSLEER in the germline V gene. The CDR3 coding sequence is TGCGCCAGCAGCGCCGGGACAGGGGAGTATCAGCCCCAGCATTTT. As protein: CASSAGTGEYQPQHF.

The chain links TRBV5-1 to TRBJ2-5, with 9 bases identical to TRBD1. CDR1 SGHRS and CDR2 YFSETQ come from the germline V gene. The V gene end was trimmed by 4 bases and the J gene end by 5 bases; junction bases not matched to a gene: 15. This CDR3 contains 17 residues. In DNA, the CDR3 is TGCGCCAGCAGCCCCCGGGACAGGGAGTTGGGGATGGAGACCCAGTACTTC. It codes for CASSPRDRELGMETQYF.

The V and J genes are TRBV9 and TRBJ1-1; TRBD1 agrees at 7 bases. Germline V gene lookup returns CDR1 SGDLS and CDR2 YYNGEE. The CDR3 contains 15 residues. The trim removed 0 bases at V and 4 bases at J, leaving 6 bases unmatched. In DNA, the CDR3 is TGTGCCAGCAGCGTAGAATCAGGGGGTGGCACTGAAGCTTTCTTT. It encodes CASSVESGGGTEAFF.

The genes are TRBV5-1 and TRBJ2-5; D remains ambiguous. Deletions cut 4 bases from V and 5 bases from J, with 12 bases between. This CDR3 spans 13 amino acids. From germline, CDR1 is SGHRS and CDR2 YFSETQ. CDR3 sequence: CASSPFPSETQYF. In DNA form, the CDR3 reads TGCGCCAGCAGCCCGTTTCCCAGTGAGACCCAGTACTTC. Complete variable domain (other parts from reference TRBV5-1 and TRBJ2-5): KAGVTQTPRYLIKTRGQQVTLSCSPISGHRSVSWYQQTPGQGLQFLFEYFSETQRNKGNFPGRFSGRQFSNSRSEMNVSTLELGDSALYLCASSPFPSETQYFGPGTRLLVL.

The V and J genes are TRBV4-3 and TRBJ2-1; D might be TRBD1 (6 bases). This CDR3 spans 14 amino acids. Trimming stripped 3 bases from V and 4 bases from J, with 10 bases between. Germline V gene data show CDR1 as LGHNA and CDR2 as YSLEER. Here the CDR3 DNA reads TGCGCCAGCAGCCAGGTCAGGGGTTACAATGAGCAGTTCTTC. Its protein product is CASSQVRGYNEQFF.

This rearrangement joins TRBV6-1 to TRBJ1-1; 7 positions match TRBD1. The CDR3 has 16 amino acids. Germline trimming cut 1 base from V and 3 bases from J; bases unmatched to any gene: 8. Germline V gene sequence: CDR1 MNHNS, CDR2 SASEGT. In DNA form, the CDR3 reads TGTGCCAGCAGTGAAGTAGGTAGGGGGACAGACACTGAAGCTTTCTTT. Its protein product is CASSEVGRGTDTEAFF.

CDR3 DNA sequence: TGTGCCTGGAGCAGGGTCTCTGGGGCCAACGTCCTGACTTTC. Translation gives CAWSRVSGANVLTF. The chain combines TRBV30 with TRBJ2-6; tentatively, D is TRBD1 (5 bases). Trimming removed 3 bases at V and 0 bases at J, with 6 bases between. The CDR3 spans 14 residues. In germline, CDR1 is GTSNPN, CDR2 SVGIG (reference sequence).

This clone was detected a few times. V and J are TRBV19 and TRBJ1-4, with D possibly TRBD1 on 6 matching bases. The germline gives CDR1 LNHDA, CDR2 SQIVND (reference sequence). Between the trimmed V and J ends, which lost 3 bases and 5 bases, there was a span of 10 bases. This CDR3 contains 14 residues. The CDR3 here is CASSIRGHNEKLFF. In DNA, the CDR3 is TGTGCCAGTAGTATTCGGGGACACAATGAAAAACTGTTTTTT. The whole variable domain, filled in from reference TRBV19 and TRBJ1-4, reads DGGITQSPKYLFRKEGQNVTLSCEQNLNHDAMYWYRQDPGQGLRLIYYSQIVNDFQKGDIAEGYSVSREKKESFPLTVTSAQKNPTAFYLCASSIRGHNEKLFFGSGTQLSVL.

V usage is TRBV5-4 and J usage is TRBJ2-2; D is possibly TRBD2 (6 bases). This CDR3 region has 14 residues. The ends were cut back, 1 base at V and 8 bases at J, with 12 bases in the middle. Germline assignment: CDR1 SGHNT and CDR2 YYREEE (reference sequence). The CDR3 bases are TGTGCCAGCAGCTTGATGGGAGGACCGGGGGAGCTGTTTTTT. Translation gives CASSLMGGPGELFF.

The DNA for the CDR3 is TGTGCCTTAGAAACAGGGGGAAGCTCCTATAATTCACCCCTCCACTTT. It translates to CALETGGSSYNSPLHF. The chain combines TRBV30 with TRBJ1-6; 8 bases fit TRBD1. Germline CDR1 GTSNPN, CDR2 SVGIG (reference sequence). This CDR3 contains 16 residues. Trimming removed 7 bases from V and 0 bases from J; junction bases left unmatched: 8.

In this sample, this clone turned up a few times. The chain combines TRBV5-1 with TRBJ2-3, with a tentative D call TRBD1 (6 bases). In germline, CDR1 is SGHRS, CDR2 YFSETQ. The CDR3 covers 16 residues. The germline V and J ends were trimmed by 0 bases and 2 bases, with 13 bases remaining between them. The CDR3 DNA follows: TGCGCCAGCAGCTTGGGCGCAGGGGTAGTCACAGATACGCAGTATTTT. Translated: CASSLGAGVVTDTQYF.

The chain combines TRBV14 with TRBJ2-3, with TRBD1 as a possible D gene (6 bases). This CDR3 spans 15 amino acids. Germline CDR1 SGHDN, CDR2 FVKESK. Trimming pared 6 bases from V and 0 bases from J, leaving 13 bases between. CDR3 region: CASSPRTVSTDTQYF. The CDR3 DNA reads as TGTGCCAGCAGTCCGCGGACAGTTAGCACAGATACGCAGTATTTT.

This clone was detected a few times. The V call is TRBV28, the J call TRBJ2-7; TRBD1 matches 9 bases. This CDR3 has 15 residues. Germline lookup yields CDR1 MDHEN and CDR2 SYDVKM. V trimming: 5 bases; J trimming: 3 bases; junction bases outside the gene matches: 8. CDR3 protein: CASSPPGQGYYEQYF. DNA for the CDR3: TGTGCCAGCAGTCCCCCGGGACAGGGATACTACGAGCAGTACTTC.

The rearrangement joins TRBV2 to TRBJ1-2; 7 nucleotides align to TRBD1. Germline values: CDR1 SNHLY, CDR2 FYNNEI. The CDR3 extends over 13 amino acids. Unmatched junction bases numbered 2, after V lost 6 bases and J lost 1 base. DNA of the CDR3: TGTGCCAGCAGGACAGGGATTAACTATGGCTACACCTTC. Translating it yields CASRTGINYGYTF.